This TCR beta chain was retrieved from a study of shared clonotypes between healthy human individuals. Positively selected for CCR7, the CD45RO-negative cells used as naive CD8 cells excluded terminally differentiated effector memory CD45RA+ cells. V was pared by 3 bases and J by 3 bases, with 3 bases between. The CDR3 is 11 residues long. The germline V gene has CDR1 ENHRY and CDR2 SYGVKD. As to this clone: The same CDR3 arises from other DNA sequences in this sample as well.

Assay: immunoSEQ multiplex PCR; the TCRdb copy retains only in-frame clones and omits some. The sample lists around 700,000 clones, 92% occurring once. What was sequenced was naive CD8+ T cells sorted from blood. The receptor was isolated from a man between 25 and 39 years old in good health. The chain employs TRBV10-3 and TRBJ2-7; D uncertain. The CDR3 here is CAISDSYEQYF. In DNA form, the CDR3 reads TGTGCCATCAGTGACAGCTACGAGCAGTACTTC.